This is a list of T cell receptor beta chains from one sample in a study of CD8 T cells in ankylosing spondylitis. TCRdb re-analysed the 5' RACE reads in MiXCR, keeping a single row per CDR3 protein. The data contain 470,000 or so distinct CDR3 sequences, around 26% of them seen just once; the ten biggest clones take up about 0.92%. What was sequenced was blood, either unsorted or a sorted T cell fraction (not recorded which). Every receptor here comes from a male donor with ankylosing spondylitis. The CDR3 runs from the conserved cysteine through the conserved F or W. Each record gives: J gene, clone size, V gene, D gene, CDR3 protein, CDR3 DNA. The D gene is left open where the match is weak. Size values are once, few and many counts, or a class for expanded clones, and some rows have none.

j_call: TRBJ2-2
clone_size: few
v_call: TRBV20-1
d_call: -
cdr3_aa: CSASGLAVGGSGELFF
cdr3_nt: TGCAGTGCTAGTGGGCTAGCTGTTGGTGGTTCCGGGGAGCTGTTTTTT

j_call: TRBJ2-1
clone_size: few
v_call: TRBV5-1
d_call: -
cdr3_aa: CASSLSVVGEQFF
cdr3_nt: TGCGCCAGCAGCTTGTCTGTCGTTGGTGAGCAGTTCTTC

j_call: TRBJ1-3
clone_size: -
v_call: TRBV5-1
d_call: -
cdr3_aa: CASSRTGEGNTIYF
cdr3_nt: TGCGCCAGCAGCCGAACGGGGGAGGGAAACACCATATATTTT

j_call: TRBJ2-7
clone_size: few
v_call: TRBV20-1
d_call: -
cdr3_aa: CSAKDQGPSYEQYF
cdr3_nt: TGCAGTGCTAAAGATCAGGGCCCCTCCTACGAGCAGTACTTC

j_call: TRBJ2-3
clone_size: many
v_call: TRBV5-6
d_call: TRBD2
cdr3_aa: CASSPLAGGTDTQYF
cdr3_nt: TGTGCCAGCAGCCCGTTAGCGGGAGGTACAGATACGCAGTATTTT

j_call: TRBJ1-4
clone_size: -
v_call: TRBV20-1
d_call: -
cdr3_aa: CSARTGEDKLFF
cdr3_nt: TGCAGTGCTAGGACCGGGGAAGACAAACTGTTTTTT

j_call: TRBJ1-1
clone_size: -
v_call: TRBV14
d_call: TRBD1
cdr3_aa: CASSHGTEGAFF
cdr3_nt: TGTGCCAGCAGCCACGGGACAGAAGGAGCTTTCTTT

j_call: TRBJ1-3
clone_size: once
v_call: TRBV7-9
d_call: -
cdr3_aa: CASSLYGGYSGNTIYF
cdr3_nt: TGTGCCAGCAGCTTATATGGGGGTTACTCTGGAAACACCATATATTTT

j_call: TRBJ2-6
clone_size: -
v_call: TRBV12-3/TRBV12-4
d_call: -
cdr3_aa: CASRPQANIGANVLTF
cdr3_nt: TGTGCCAGCAGGCCCCAAGCGAACATTGGGGCCAACGTCCTGACTTTC

j_call: TRBJ2-1
clone_size: -
v_call: TRBV27
d_call: TRBD2
cdr3_aa: CASVRTSGSGDEQFF
cdr3_nt: TGTGCCAGCGTCCGGACTAGCGGGAGTGGGGATGAGCAGTTCTTC

j_call: TRBJ2-1
clone_size: -
v_call: TRBV7-7
d_call: -
cdr3_aa: CASSFSGSNEQFF
cdr3_nt: TGTGCCAGCAGCTTCTCCGGGTCCAATGAGCAGTTCTTC

j_call: TRBJ1-1
clone_size: many
v_call: TRBV12-3/TRBV12-4
d_call: -
cdr3_aa: CASSVDINTEAFF
cdr3_nt: TGTGCCAGCAGTGTGGACATTAACACTGAAGCTTTCTTT

j_call: TRBJ1-6
clone_size: -
v_call: TRBV11-2
d_call: TRBD1
cdr3_aa: CASGGQGSYNSPLHF
cdr3_nt: TGTGCCAGCGGGGGACAGGGGTCGTATAATTCACCCCTCCACTTT

j_call: TRBJ2-7
clone_size: -
v_call: TRBV27
d_call: TRBD1
cdr3_aa: CASSPLDRGYEQYF
cdr3_nt: TGTGCCAGCAGTCCCCTTGACAGGGGGTACGAGCAGTACTTC

j_call: TRBJ1-5
clone_size: few
v_call: TRBV12-3/TRBV12-4
d_call: TRBD1
cdr3_aa: CASTRGQGFNQPQHF
cdr3_nt: TGTGCCAGCACCAGGGGACAGGGCTTCAATCAGCCCCAGCATTTT

j_call: TRBJ2-3
clone_size: many
v_call: TRBV5-1
d_call: -
cdr3_aa: CASSLVPTDTQYF
cdr3_nt: TGTGCCAGCAGCTTAGTTCCCACAGATACGCAGTATTTT

j_call: TRBJ2-2
clone_size: few
v_call: TRBV12-3/TRBV12-4
d_call: TRBD1
cdr3_aa: CASARDRNTGELFF
cdr3_nt: TGTGCCAGCGCCCGGGACAGGAACACCGGGGAGCTGTTTTTT

j_call: TRBJ1-2
clone_size: -
v_call: TRBV20-1
d_call: -
cdr3_aa: CSATSADYGYTF
cdr3_nt: TGCAGTGCTACGTCGGCAGACTATGGCTACACCTTC

j_call: TRBJ1-5
clone_size: few
v_call: TRBV29-1
d_call: -
cdr3_aa: CSVSRDGRDNQPQHF
cdr3_nt: TGCAGCGTTAGCAGGGATGGACGGGACAATCAGCCCCAGCATTTT

j_call: TRBJ2-1
clone_size: few
v_call: TRBV5-1
d_call: -
cdr3_aa: CASSLGVWANEQFF
cdr3_nt: TGCGCCAGCAGCTTAGGAGTTTGGGCCAATGAGCAGTTCTTC

j_call: TRBJ2-1
clone_size: few
v_call: TRBV9
d_call: TRBD2
cdr3_aa: CASSVVGTSYNEQFF
cdr3_nt: TGTGCCAGCAGCGTAGTGGGGACTAGCTACAATGAGCAGTTCTTC

j_call: TRBJ1-4
clone_size: -
v_call: TRBV2
d_call: -
cdr3_aa: CASKGEGEKLFF
cdr3_nt: TGTGCCAGCAAAGGGGAAGGGGAAAAACTGTTTTTT

j_call: TRBJ2-5
clone_size: few
v_call: TRBV11-2
d_call: TRBD2
cdr3_aa: CASSEGAGGSSKETQYF
cdr3_nt: TGTGCCAGCAGTGAAGGGGCTGGCGGGAGCTCGAAAGAGACCCAGTACTTC